The 29 T cell receptor beta chains given below trace back to one sample, sequenced in a study of blood T cells in healthy people across ages. The second PCR ran about 6 to 12 cycles with a sample-barcoded 5' primer and J-beta primers. Each CDR3 protein gets one entry after TCRdb re-called the 5' RACE reads with MiXCR. The sample holds more than 450,000 distinct CDR3 sequences; about 29% are singletons and the top ten take roughly 3.5%. The sample was also reused in another study, on T cells of mothers and their children.

Specimen: blood. Every receptor here comes from a boy aged 2 to 10 in good health.

The genes are TRBV6-4 and TRBJ2-1; TRBD1 aligns across 11 bases. The tail of the sequence fits TRBJ2-5 better, so the J call may be wrong. The CDR3 spans 15 residues. The germline V gene encodes CDR1 MRHNA and CDR2 SNTAGT. In nucleotides, the CDR3 is TGTGCCAGCAGCGCAGGGACAGGGGGTGTGGGGACCCAGTACTTC. It codes for CASSAGTGGVGTQYF.

This clonotype came up a few times. This chain uses TRBV7-8 with TRBJ2-7; 10 bases match TRBD2. This CDR3 is built from 15 residues. J gave up 2 bases and V 1 base, and 2 bases lay outside the gene matches. The germline V gene has CDR1 SGHVS and CDR2 FQNEAQ. CDR3 nucleotide sequence: TGTGCCAGCAGCTTAGAGCGGGGGGGAACCTACGAGCAGTACTTC. It codes for CASSLERGGTYEQYF. Together with reference TRBV7-8 and TRBJ2-7, the CDR3 gives the full variable domain: GAGVSQSPRYKVAKRGQDVALRCDPISGHVSLFWYQQALGQGPEFLTYFQNEAQLDKSGLPSDRFFAERPEGSVSTLKIQRTQQEDSAVYLCASSLERGGTYEQYFGPGTRLTVT.

V is TRBV2 and J is TRBJ2-5, with 10 bases lining up with TRBD2. CDR1 and CDR2 (germline): SNHLY, FYNNEI. The CDR3 spans 15 residues. V was clipped by 8 bases and J by 0 bases; unmatched bases: 6. The DNA for the CDR3 is TGTGCCAGCGGGGCTAGCGGGGGTAACCAAGAGACCCAGTACTTC. It encodes CASGASGGNQETQYF. Combining the CDR3 with reference TRBV2 and TRBJ2-5 gives the whole variable domain EPEVTQTPSHQVTQMGQEVILRCVPISNHLYFYWYRQILGQKVEFLVSFYNNEISEKSEIFDDQFSVERPDGSNFTLKIRSTKLEDSAMYFCASGASGGNQETQYFGPGTRLLVL.

There are a few counts of this clonotype. Here the CDR3 DNA reads TGTGCCGCGGGGGATTACGAGCAGTACTTC. It codes for CAAGDYEQYF. The chain recombines TRBV11-2 with TRBJ2-7; 7 nucleotides line up with TRBD2. CDR1 and CDR2 (germline): SGHAT, FQNNGV. This CDR3 contains 10 residues. The V and J ends lost 11 bases and 4 bases, in that order; junction bases with no gene match: 2.

This clonotype has a handful of counts. The conserved phenylalanine or tryptophan normally closing the CDR3 is absent here, so this likely arose from a read error. This rearrangement joins TRBV11-2 to TRBJ2-1; no definite D call. The DNA matches TRBJ2-7 better at its end, which makes the J call doubtful. Germline CDR1 SGHAT, CDR2 FQNNGV. This CDR3 comprises 17 residues. CDR3: CASSQKVVGDIHYEQYL. The DNA for the CDR3 is TGTGCCAGCAGCCAGAAAGTGGTTGGGGATATACACTACGAGCAGTACCTC.

This clonotype occurred once. V usage is TRBV7-2 and J usage is TRBJ2-5; possible D gene TRBD1, 5 bases. The J call is uncertain, as TRBJ2-7 better fits the DNA end. Germline CDR1 is SGHTA and CDR2 is FQGNSA. The CDR3 spans 14 residues. The CDR3: CASSLEQEQYEQYF. In DNA, the CDR3 is TGTGCCAGCAGCTTAGAACAGGAGCAGTACGAGCAGTACTTC.

The V call is TRBV2, the J call TRBJ1-4; no firm D call. V was shortened by 8 bases and J by 3 bases, with 7 bases between the two germline ends. The CDR3 runs to 12 residues. From germline, CDR1 is SNHLY and CDR2 FYNNEI. CDR3 nucleotide sequence: TGTGCCAGCGCTCCATCTAATGAAAAACTGTTTTTT. It encodes CASAPSNEKLFF.

The gene calls are TRBV6-2 or TRBV6-3 and TRBJ2-1; 7 bases agree with TRBD1. Losses at the gene ends were 5 bases for V and 11 bases for J; bases not matched to a gene: 6. Looked up from germline, CDR1 is MNHEY and CDR2 is SVGEGT. The CDR3 contains 12 residues. CDR3 protein: CASSPEGGQQFF. DNA for the CDR3: TGTGCCAGCAGTCCGGAAGGGGGCCAGCAGTTCTTC.

A single count supports this clonotype. This CDR3 is CASSNPTGWSTEAFF. CDR3 DNA sequence: TGTGCCAGCAGCAACCCTACAGGGTGGTCCACTGAAGCTTTCTTT. The rearrangement joins TRBV6-6 to TRBJ1-1; weak D call: TRBD1 (6 bases). CDR3 length equals 15 residues. V gave up 6 bases and J gave up 4 bases, with 18 bases separating them. Germline CDR1 MNHNY, CDR2 SVGAGI (reference sequence).

This clonotype showed up just a few times. The chain employs TRBV29-1 and TRBJ2-3, with 8 nucleotides matching TRBD1. CDR1 SQVTM and CDR2 ANQGSEA come from the germline V gene. The CDR3 is 13 amino acids. The V segment lost 3 bases and the J segment 8 bases; nucleotides outside the gene matches: 7. CDR3 DNA: TGCAGCGTTGATGGAACAGGGGGACGTACGCAGTATTTT. Translated: CSVDGTGGRTQYF.

This clonotype turned up a few times. The chain carries TRBV3-1 and TRBJ2-7, with 16 bases fitting TRBD2. Germline V gene data show CDR1 as LGHDT and CDR2 as YNNKEL (reference sequence). V gave up 5 bases and J gave up 6 bases; unmatched junction bases: 16. CDR3 length: 19 residues. The DNA for the CDR3 is TGTGCCAGCAGCGCCGGGACTAGCGGGAGGGTGTTTCGCCCAACCGAGCAGTACTTC. Encoded protein: CASSAGTSGRVFRPTEQYF.

The chain joins TRBV2 to TRBJ2-5, with 7 bases matching TRBD2. The DNA matches TRBJ2-7 better at its end, which makes the J call doubtful. In germline, CDR1 is SNHLY, CDR2 FYNNEI. CDR3 length: 14 residues. The chain's CDR3 is CASSDGSGPYEQYF. CDR3 sequence (DNA): TGTGCCAGCAGTGATGGTAGCGGGCCCTACGAGCAGTACTTC.

The chain uses TRBV12-3 or TRBV12-4 and TRBJ2-3, with D perhaps being TRBD1 or TRBD2 (5 bases each). Trimming left V 1 base short and J 1 base short, with 12 bases between. The CDR3 is 16 residues long. CDR3 DNA sequence: TGTGCCAGCAGTTTAGGCTGGGGGAGTCGCACAGATACGCAGTATTTT. This codes for CASSLGWGSRTDTQYF.

J is TRBJ2-5 and V is TRBV5-1; 8 nucleotides agree with TRBD1. The CDR3 is 15 residues long. The V gene's germline CDR1 is SGHRS and CDR2 YFSETQ. V lost 5 bases and J lost 0; bases outside the gene matches: 6. In nucleotides, the CDR3 is TGCGCCAGCAGAGACGGACAGGGATACCAAGAGACCCAGTACTTC. Translation gives CASRDGQGYQETQYF.

Regarding this clonotype: A much bigger clone sits one base away, suggesting this may be a read error. The chain uses TRBV6-4 and TRBJ2-3; D unresolved. Trimming took off 0 bases at V and 2 bases at J, with 6 bases between the two ends. CDR3 size: 14 residues. The germline gives CDR1 MRHNA, CDR2 SNTAGT. As DNA, the CDR3 is TGTGCCAGCAGTGACTCGACCGACACAGATACGCAGTATTTT. Translation: CASSDSTDTDTQYF.

The chain combines TRBV29-1 with TRBJ2-4; TRBD1 matches 10 bases. The CDR3 length is 13 residues. V was pared by 6 bases and J by 8 bases, with 7 bases of the junction left unmatched. The germline V gene encodes CDR1 SQVTM and CDR2 ANQGSEA. The CDR3 DNA reads as TGCAGCGTCTACGGACAGGGGGAGGACATTCAGTACTTC. Its translation is CSVYGQGEDIQYF.

This clonotype was recorded a few times. The chain is built from TRBV29-1 and TRBJ1-4; D is ambiguous. Trimming took off 8 bases at V and 8 bases at J, with 15 bases between the two ends. Germline V CDR1 and CDR2: SQVTM, ANQGSEA. The CDR3 has 12 amino acids. As DNA, the CDR3 is TGCAGCCTCCTTGACAACGAAGAAAAACTGTTTTTT. This gives the protein CSLLDNEEKLFF.

V gene TRBV15 combines with J gene TRBJ2-7; the D call may be TRBD1 or TRBD2 (5 bases each). Between the trimmed V and J ends, which lost 0 bases and 7 bases, there was a span of 13 bases. From germline, CDR1 is LNHNV and CDR2 YYDKDF (reference sequence). This CDR3 region has 14 residues. CDR3 sequence reads: CATSRDPGALEQYF. The CDR3 nucleotides are TGTGCCACCAGCAGAGATCCCGGGGCTTTGGAGCAGTACTTC.

The chain joins TRBV24-1 to TRBJ2-5; D assignment may be TRBD1 or TRBD2 (6 bases each). Looked up from germline, CDR1 is KGHDR and CDR2 is SFDVKD. The CDR3 is 13 residues long. V was cut by 7 bases and J by 3 bases, with 11 bases left in between. CDR3: CATSGGTKETQYF. The CDR3, as DNA: TGTGCCACCAGCGGAGGGACAAAAGAGACCCAGTACTTC.

This clonotype has only a few counts. The chain is built from TRBV7-9 and TRBJ2-5; tentatively, D is TRBD2 (6 bases). The J call is doubtful: the DNA matches TRBJ2-1 better. This CDR3 has 14 amino acids. CDR1 and CDR2 (germline): SEHNR, FQNEAQ (reference sequence). CDR3 sequence reads: CASSLRDFSNEQFF. The DNA for the CDR3 is TGTGCCAGCAGCCTCCGGGACTTCTCCAATGAGCAGTTCTTC.

This clonotype was seen just once. CDR3 sequence reads: CASSFGTSGRVDEQFF. The DNA of the CDR3 is TGCGCCAGCAGCTTCGGGACTAGCGGGAGGGTCGATGAGCAGTTCTTC. The rearrangement links TRBV5-1 to TRBJ2-1; 16 bases are a match to TRBD2. The CDR3 runs to 16 residues. Trimming cost V 2 bases and J 8 bases; bases outside gene matches: 4. Germline lookup yields CDR1 SGHRS and CDR2 YFSETQ.

The CDR3 sequence is CASRATGWGTDTQYF. In nucleotides, the CDR3 is TGTGCCAGCAGGGCGACAGGGTGGGGCACAGATACGCAGTATTTT. The chain combines TRBV2 with TRBJ2-3; the match to TRBD1 covers 7 bases. The length of the CDR3 is 15 residues. Germline CDR1 reads SNHLY; CDR2 reads FYNNEI. With V trimmed by 6 bases and J by 1 base, 7 bases remained unmatched.

The chain is built from TRBV14 and TRBJ2-1, with a possible D match to TRBD2 (6 bases). Germline V gene sequence: CDR1 SGHDN, CDR2 FVKESK. V was clipped by 2 bases and J by 5 bases, with 16 bases between them. This CDR3 comprises 16 residues. The CDR3 is CASSQRRASANNEQFF. The CDR3 nucleotides are TGTGCCAGCAGCCAACGGCGGGCTAGCGCGAACAATGAGCAGTTCTTC.

This chain joins TRBV4-3 and TRBJ1-2, with 9 bases that match TRBD1. The CDR3 extends over 15 amino acids. The germline gives CDR1 LGHNA, CDR2 YSLEER. The trim removed 1 base at V and 4 bases at J, leaving 4 bases unmatched. The CDR3 reads CASSQAETGGYGYTF. CDR3 coding DNA: TGCGCCAGCAGCCAAGCAGAGACAGGGGGCTATGGCTACACCTTC.

The rearrangement uses TRBV7-8 and TRBJ2-1; TRBD2 agrees at 7 bases. The CDR3 runs to 16 residues. Germline-derived CDR1 and CDR2 are SGHVS and FQNEAQ. V lost 1 base, J lost 7 bases, and 10 bases stayed unmatched. The CDR3 reads CASSLVGGTPGNEQFF. Written as DNA, the CDR3 is TGTGCCAGCAGCTTAGTCGGGGGGACCCCCGGGAATGAGCAGTTCTTC.

The chain links TRBV4-1 to TRBJ1-1, with a possible D match to TRBD1 (5 bases). From germline, CDR1 is MGHRA and CDR2 YSYEKL. The CDR3 contains 15 residues. Trimming left V 5 bases short and J 3 bases short, with 16 bases between. CDR3 DNA sequence: TGCGCCAGCAGCGGACCGTTCGGAGGGGACACTGAAGCTTTCTTT. Amino acid sequence: CASSGPFGGDTEAFF.

In its sample, this clonotype was seen many times. This rearrangement joins TRBV6-1 to TRBJ2-5, with TRBD2 identical over 9 bases. J was trimmed by 1 base and V by 7 bases; bases with no gene match: 7. The germline CDR1 and CDR2 sequences are MNHNS and SASEGT. This CDR3 region has 15 residues. The CDR3 DNA sequence: TGTGCCAGCACAACATCTAGCGGGGTCCAAGAGACCCAGTACTTC. Its protein product is CASTTSSGVQETQYF.

The chain carries TRBV7-9 and TRBJ2-1; TRBD2 aligns across 11 bases. The CDR3 is made up of 16 amino acids. From germline, CDR1 is SEHNR and CDR2 FQNEAQ (reference sequence). J lost 6 bases, V lost 5 bases, and 9 bases had no gene match. The CDR3 nucleotides read TGTGCCAGCAGCCTGATTAGCGGGAGGGTCCCCAATGAGCAGTTCTTC. Its translation is CASSLISGRVPNEQFF.

V usage is TRBV7-9 and J usage is TRBJ2-2; D unresolved. V dropped 9 bases and J dropped 1 base, with 9 bases sitting between them. CDR3 size: 13 residues. The germline V gene encodes CDR1 SEHNR and CDR2 FQNEAQ (reference sequence). CDR3 sequence: CARSELNTGELFF. The CDR3 DNA follows: TGTGCCAGGTCGGAGCTGAACACCGGGGAGCTGTTTTTT.